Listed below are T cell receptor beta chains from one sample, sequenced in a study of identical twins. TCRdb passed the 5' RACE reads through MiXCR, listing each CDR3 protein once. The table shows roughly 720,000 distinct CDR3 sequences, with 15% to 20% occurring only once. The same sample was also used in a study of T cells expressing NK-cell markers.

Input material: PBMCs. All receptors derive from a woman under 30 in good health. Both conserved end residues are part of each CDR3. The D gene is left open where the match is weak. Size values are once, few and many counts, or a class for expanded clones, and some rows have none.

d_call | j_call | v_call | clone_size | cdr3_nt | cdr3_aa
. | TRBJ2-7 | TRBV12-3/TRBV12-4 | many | TGTGCCAGCAGTATACGACTCGAGCAGTACTTC | CASSIRLEQYF
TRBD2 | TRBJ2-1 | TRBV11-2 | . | TGTGCCAGCAGCCCGCACTTAGGCCGGGGGGATGAGCAGTTCTTC | CASSPHLGRGDEQFF
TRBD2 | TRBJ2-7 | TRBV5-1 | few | TGCGCCAGCAGCTTGGCCGGGGGGGCTTTTTCATACGAGCAGTACTTC | CASSLAGGAFSYEQYF
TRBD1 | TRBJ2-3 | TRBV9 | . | TGTGCCACTACGTCCGGGACAGGGGGAGCAGATACGCAGTATTTC | CATTSGTGGADTQYF
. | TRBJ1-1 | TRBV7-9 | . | TGTGCCAGCAGCTTAGGTCAGGCGGATACTGAAGCTTTCTTT | CASSLGQADTEAFF
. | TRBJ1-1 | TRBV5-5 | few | TGTGCCAGCAGCTTTCCACCTACGAATGAAGCTTTCTTT | CASSFPPTNEAFF
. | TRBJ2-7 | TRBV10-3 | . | TGTGCCATCAGCGACAAGGGGTACGAGCAGTACTTC | CAISDKGYEQYF
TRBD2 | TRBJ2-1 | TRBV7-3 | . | TGTGCCATCAGTGGGAGCGGGGGCCCCCAACCTTCCTACAATGAGCAGTTCTTC | CAISGSGGPQPSYNEQFF
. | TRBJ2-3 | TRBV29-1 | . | TGCAGCGTTGATATCCAAGGTACAGATACGCAGTATTTT | CSVDIQGTDTQYF
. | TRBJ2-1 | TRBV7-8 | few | TGTGCCAGCAGCTTAGACCGCCCTCCCTACAATGAGCAGTTCTTC | CASSLDRPPYNEQFF
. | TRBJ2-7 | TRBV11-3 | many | TGTGCCAGCAGCGCGGGGGGACAGAGGTCCTACGAGCAGTACTTC | CASSAGGQRSYEQYF
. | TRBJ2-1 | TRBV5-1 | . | TGCGCCAGCAGCCCGACTCCCCGTACCGAGCAGTTCTTC | CASSPTPRTEQFF
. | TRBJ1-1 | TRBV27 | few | TGTGCCAGCAGTCGGACAGAACTGAACACTGAAGCTTTCTTT | CASSRTELNTEAFF
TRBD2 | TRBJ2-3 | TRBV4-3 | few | TGCGCCAGCAGCCAAGATGGGCTAGCGGGAGTGAAAGATACGCAGTATTTT | CASSQDGLAGVKDTQYF
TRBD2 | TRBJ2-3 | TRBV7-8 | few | TGTGCCAGCAGCCGAATACCTAGCGGGGGGTGGGGGGTCCGTGCGGAGACGCAGTATTTT | CASSRIPSGGWGVRAETQYF
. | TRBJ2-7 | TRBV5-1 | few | TGCGCCACCCAGCTAGCCCCTCAAAAGGGCTACGAGCAGTACTTC | CATQLAPQKGYEQYF
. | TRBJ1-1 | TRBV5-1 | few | TGCGCCAGCACCCGAAATTTAGGGGCTAACACTGAAGCTTTCTTT | CASTRNLGANTEAFF
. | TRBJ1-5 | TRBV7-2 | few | TGTGCCAGCAGCTTACACGGGCTTAATAGCAATCAGCCCCAGCATTTT | CASSLHGLNSNQPQHF
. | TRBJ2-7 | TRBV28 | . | TGTGCCAGCAGTTTTAGGCTAGCCTGGCACGAGCAGTACTTC | CASSFRLAWHEQYF
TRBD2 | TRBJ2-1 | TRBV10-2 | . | TGCGCCAGCAGTGAGGTGCTGTCGTCGGGGGGGCGGGATGAGCAGTTCTTC | CASSEVLSSGGRDEQFF
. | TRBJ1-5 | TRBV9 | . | TGTGCCAGCAGCGCGTCGGGTAGGGGGCCCCAGCATTTT | CASSASGRGPQHF
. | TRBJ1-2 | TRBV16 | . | TGTGCTAGTGGTCGAAACCCCCGGACGGCCCCATATGGCTACACCTTC | CASGRNPRTAPYGYTF
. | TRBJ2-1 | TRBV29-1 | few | TGCAGCGCAGGGTGGGTGGGTGACAATGAGCAGTTCTTC | CSAGWVGDNEQFF
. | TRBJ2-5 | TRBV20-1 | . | TGCAGTGCTCAGGACGGGCCCCAAGAGACCCAGTACTTC | CSAQDGPQETQYF
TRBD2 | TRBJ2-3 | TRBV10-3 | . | TGTGCCATCACCCGCGGGAGTGGAGCAGATACGCAGTATTTT | CAITRGSGADTQYF
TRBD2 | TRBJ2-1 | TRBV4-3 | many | TGCGCCAGCAGCCAAGATCTGGCTAGCGGGAGTTTCAATGAGCAGTTCTTC | CASSQDLASGSFNEQFF
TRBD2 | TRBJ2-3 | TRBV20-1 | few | TGCAGTGCTAGAGATCCCCGGACTAGCGGGGGCGATACGCAGTATTTT | CSARDPRTSGGDTQYF
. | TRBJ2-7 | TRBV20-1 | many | TGCAGTGCTAGAGATGGTAGGGCCTACGAGCAGTACTTC | CSARDGRAYEQYF
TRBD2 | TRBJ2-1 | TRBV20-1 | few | TGCAGTGCTAGAGAGGGAGGCGGGGGGTCTTCCTACAATGAGCAGTTCTTC | CSAREGGGGSSYNEQFF
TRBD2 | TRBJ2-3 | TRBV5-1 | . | TGCGCCAGCACCACTCCGGGACTAGCTTCTAGCACAGATACGCAGTATTTT | CASTTPGLASSTDTQYF
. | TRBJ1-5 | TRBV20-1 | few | TGCAGTGCTAGAGATCGGGCGGCTTATAGCAATCAGCCCCAGCATTTT | CSARDRAAYSNQPQHF
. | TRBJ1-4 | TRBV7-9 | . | TGTGCCAGCAGCTTAGACACAGAAAAACTGTTTTTT | CASSLDTEKLFF
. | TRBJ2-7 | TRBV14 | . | TGTGCCAGCAGCGAGAGAGGGGGTAGGGCCTACGAGCAGTACTTC | CASSERGGRAYEQYF
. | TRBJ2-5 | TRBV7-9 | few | TGTGCCAGCAGCTTTATGGGGGGAGGAGAGACCCAGTACTTC | CASSFMGGGETQYF
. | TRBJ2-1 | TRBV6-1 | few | TGTGCCAGCGTGCGGGACTCCTACAATGAGCAGTTCTTC | CASVRDSYNEQFF
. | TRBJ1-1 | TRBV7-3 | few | TGTGCCAGCAGCCCCTCCGGGTTAAACACTGAAGCTTTCTTT | CASSPSGLNTEAFF
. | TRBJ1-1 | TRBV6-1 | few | TGTGCCATCGCCGTCGGGGCAGCGAACACTGAAGCTTTCTTT | CAIAVGAANTEAFF
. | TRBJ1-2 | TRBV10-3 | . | TGTGCCATCAGTGAGGAATCTAATTTAGGCGGCGGCTACACCTTC | CAISEESNLGGGYTF
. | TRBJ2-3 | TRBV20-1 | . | TGCAGTGCGGTAATGGGGGACATTCAGTATTTT | CSAVMGDIQYF
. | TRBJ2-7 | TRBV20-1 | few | TGCAGTGCTAGACCGGCAGTAGGGACAAGGTTCTACTACGAGCAGTACTTC | CSARPAVGTRFYYEQYF
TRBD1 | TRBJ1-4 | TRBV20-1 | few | TGCAGTGCTAGCCGACAGGGGGAAAAACTGTTTTTT | CSASRQGEKLFF
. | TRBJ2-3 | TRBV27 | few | TGTGCCAGCAAAGGGGCTAGCACAGATACGCAGTATTTT | CASKGASTDTQYF
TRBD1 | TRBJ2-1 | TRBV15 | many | TGTGCCACCAGCAGAGATATACCGGGGACAGACAATGAGCAGTTCTTC | CATSRDIPGTDNEQFF
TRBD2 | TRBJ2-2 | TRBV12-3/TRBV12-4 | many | TGTGCCAGCAGTTTGAGAAGCGGGAGAAGGGAGGAGCTGTTTTTT | CASSLRSGRREELFF
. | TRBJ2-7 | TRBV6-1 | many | TGTGCCAGCAGCCTACCACAGGTTACCTACGAGCAGTACTTC | CASSLPQVTYEQYF
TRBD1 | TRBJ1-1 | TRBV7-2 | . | TGTGCCAGCAGAAAAAGGACAGGGTCTGAAGCTTTCTTT | CASRKRTGSEAFF
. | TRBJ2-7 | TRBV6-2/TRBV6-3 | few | TGTGCCAGCAGTTACCGGTACAGGGACGAGCAGTACTTC | CASSYRYRDEQYF
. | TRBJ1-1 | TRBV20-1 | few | TGCAGTGCTAGTTTCCGGGACACTGAAGCTTTCTTT | CSASFRDTEAFF
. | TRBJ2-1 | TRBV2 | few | TGTGCCAGCTCAGTCCGGTTAGCCCCTAATGAGCAGTTCTTC | CASSVRLAPNEQFF
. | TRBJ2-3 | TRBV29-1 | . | TGCAGCGTTGAGATGCTGCGGAGCACAGATACGCAGTATTTT | CSVEMLRSTDTQYF
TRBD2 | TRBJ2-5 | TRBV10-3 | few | TGTGCCATCAGTACCGGGACTAGCGGTGAGACCCAGTACTTC | CAISTGTSGETQYF
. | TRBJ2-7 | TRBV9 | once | TGTGCCAGCAGCGTAGAGGGACTCCCCTACGAGCAGTACTTC | CASSVEGLPYEQYF
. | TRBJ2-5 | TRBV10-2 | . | TGCGCCTCTTACAGTAATGGCCAAGAGACCCAGTACTTC | CASYSNGQETQYF